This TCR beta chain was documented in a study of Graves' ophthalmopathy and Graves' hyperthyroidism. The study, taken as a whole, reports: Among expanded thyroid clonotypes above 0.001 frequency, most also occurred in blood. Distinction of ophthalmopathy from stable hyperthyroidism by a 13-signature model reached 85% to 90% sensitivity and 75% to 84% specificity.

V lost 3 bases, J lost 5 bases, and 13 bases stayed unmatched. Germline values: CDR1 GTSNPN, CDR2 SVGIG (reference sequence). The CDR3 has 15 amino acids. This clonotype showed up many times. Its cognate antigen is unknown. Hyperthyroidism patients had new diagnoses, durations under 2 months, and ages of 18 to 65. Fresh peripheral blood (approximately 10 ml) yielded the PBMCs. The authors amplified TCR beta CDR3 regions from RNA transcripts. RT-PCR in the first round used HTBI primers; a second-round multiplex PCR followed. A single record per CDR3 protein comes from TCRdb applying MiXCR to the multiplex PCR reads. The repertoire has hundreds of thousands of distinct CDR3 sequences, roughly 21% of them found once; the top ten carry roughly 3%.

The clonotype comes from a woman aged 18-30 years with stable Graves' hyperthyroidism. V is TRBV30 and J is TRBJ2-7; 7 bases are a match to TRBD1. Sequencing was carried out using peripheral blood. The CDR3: CAWRFGDRVADEQYF. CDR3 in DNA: TGTGCCTGGAGATTTGGTGACAGGGTAGCCGACGAGCAGTACTTC.